The entry below gives a single T cell receptor beta chain sequence along with its context. The data were obtained in a study of blood T cell repertoires in COVID-19. Looking at the study overall: Sites in the United States, Italy and Spain provided acute and convalescent COVID-19 samples.

The germline CDR1 and CDR2 sequences are MNHEY and SVGAGI. V lost 8 bases and J lost 0, with 11 bases in between. The CDR3 extends over 14 amino acids. The method was immunoSEQ multiplex PCR; TCRdb's version includes in-frame clones alone and lacks a portion of them. The table records approximately 340,000 clones, about 83% of them present only once. V and J are TRBV6-5 and TRBJ1-3; D is possibly TRBD1 (5 bases). The specimen was peripheral blood. The clonotype was recovered from a young man with active or convalescent COVID-19. The CDR3 sequence is CASHRTRSGNTIYF. The CDR3 DNA sequence: TGTGCCAGCCACAGGACGCGCTCTGGAAACACCATATATTTT.